This T cell receptor (beta chain) comes out of a study of blood T cell repertoires in COVID-19. On the study more broadly: The United States, Italy and Spain provided the acute and convalescent COVID-19 samples. From T cells, B-cell-depleted T cells, or PBMCs came the material, which was cDNA or gDNA.

V was pared by 4 bases and J by 1 base, with 10 bases between. The CDR3 consists of 14 residues. CDR1 MNHEY and CDR2 SVGAGI come from the germline V gene. In the original processing: Nucleated cell number was recorded as an estimate derived from reference gene primer amplification. Data came from immunoSEQ multiplex PCR; TCRdb stores just in-frame clones and leaves some out. Clonal size and the V and J genes are those of that table, whereas D and trimming came from the DNA. The sample consists of roughly 160,000 clones, about 85% of them appearing once. While infection was still active, Seattle patients were enrolled and then followed longitudinally.

Sequencing was carried out using peripheral blood. J is TRBJ1-1 and V is TRBV6-5, with unresolved D. This TCR was recovered from a woman aged 50 to 60 with COVID-19, enrolled during active disease. This CDR3 reads CASSSTIGNTEAFF. As DNA, the CDR3 is TGTGCCAGCAGTTCGACAATTGGGAACACTGAAGCTTTCTTT.